The following is a T cell receptor beta chain sequence with its context. This specimen comes from a study of blood T cell repertoires in COVID-19. In the original processing: By means of reference gene primer amplification, nucleated cell counts were estimated. Sequencing was performed with immunoSEQ multiplex PCR; in TCRdb, only in-frame clones are kept and a portion is missing. That table supplies the V and J calls and clone size; D and trimming were determined from the DNA. The sample carries about 54,000 clones, about four fifths recorded once. The TCR originated in a human donor in a cohort sampled during active or convalescent COVID-19. The sample taken for sequencing was peripheral blood.

CDR3 loop: CASSEFTGGAEQFF. The CDR3 coding sequence is TGTGCCAGTAGTGAATTTACAGGGGGCGCTGAGCAGTTCTTC. The V call is TRBV19, the J call TRBJ2-1, with 9 bases fitting TRBD1. Germline CDR1 and CDR2: LNHDA and SQIVND (reference sequence). J was trimmed by 9 bases and V by 5 bases; bases with no gene match: 8. CDR3 length: 14 residues.